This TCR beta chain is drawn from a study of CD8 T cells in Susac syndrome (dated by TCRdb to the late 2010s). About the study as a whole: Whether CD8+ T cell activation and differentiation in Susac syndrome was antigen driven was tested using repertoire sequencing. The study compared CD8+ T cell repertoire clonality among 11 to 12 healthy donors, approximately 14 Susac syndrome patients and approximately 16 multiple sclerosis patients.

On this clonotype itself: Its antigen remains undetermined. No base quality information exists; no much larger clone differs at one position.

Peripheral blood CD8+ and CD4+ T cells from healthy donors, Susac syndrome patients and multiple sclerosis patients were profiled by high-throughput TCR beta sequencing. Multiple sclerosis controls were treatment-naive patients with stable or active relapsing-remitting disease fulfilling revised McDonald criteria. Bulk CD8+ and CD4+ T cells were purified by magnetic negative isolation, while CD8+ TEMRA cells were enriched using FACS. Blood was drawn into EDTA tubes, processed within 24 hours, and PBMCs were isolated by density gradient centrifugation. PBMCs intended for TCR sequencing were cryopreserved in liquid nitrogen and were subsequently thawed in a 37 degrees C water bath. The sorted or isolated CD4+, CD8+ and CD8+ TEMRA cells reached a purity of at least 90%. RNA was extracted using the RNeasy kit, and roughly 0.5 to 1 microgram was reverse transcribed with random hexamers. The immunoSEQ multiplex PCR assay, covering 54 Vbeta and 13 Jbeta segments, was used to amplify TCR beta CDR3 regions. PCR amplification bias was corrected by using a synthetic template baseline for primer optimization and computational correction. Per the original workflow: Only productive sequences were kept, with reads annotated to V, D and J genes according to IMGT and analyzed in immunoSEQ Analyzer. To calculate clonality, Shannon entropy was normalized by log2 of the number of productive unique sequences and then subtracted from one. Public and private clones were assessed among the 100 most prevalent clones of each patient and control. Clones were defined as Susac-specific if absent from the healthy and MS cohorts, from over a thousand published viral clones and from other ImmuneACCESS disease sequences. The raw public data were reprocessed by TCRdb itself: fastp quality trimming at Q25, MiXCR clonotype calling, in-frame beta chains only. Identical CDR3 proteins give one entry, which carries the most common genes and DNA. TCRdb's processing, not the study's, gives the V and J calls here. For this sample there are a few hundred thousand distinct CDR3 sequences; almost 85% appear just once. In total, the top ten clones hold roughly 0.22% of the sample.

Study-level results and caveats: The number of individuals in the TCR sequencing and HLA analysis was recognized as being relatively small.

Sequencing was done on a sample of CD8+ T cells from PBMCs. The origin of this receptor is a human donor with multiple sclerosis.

The nucleotides read TGTGCCAGCAGTTTTCCCGGCAGGGTCAACGAGCAGTACTTC. This translates into CASSFPGRVNEQYF. This chain is built from TRBV27 and TRBJ2-7; the best D guess is TRBD1, with 5 bases matching. The cysteine opens and the phenylalanine closes a CDR3 of 14 amino acids. The CDR3 DNA has 42 bases and is translated from base 1. CDR1 and CDR2 were assigned from the germline V gene (reference sequence) as MNHEY and SMNVEV. V drops 3 bases and J drops 5 bases, leaving 14 bases in between.